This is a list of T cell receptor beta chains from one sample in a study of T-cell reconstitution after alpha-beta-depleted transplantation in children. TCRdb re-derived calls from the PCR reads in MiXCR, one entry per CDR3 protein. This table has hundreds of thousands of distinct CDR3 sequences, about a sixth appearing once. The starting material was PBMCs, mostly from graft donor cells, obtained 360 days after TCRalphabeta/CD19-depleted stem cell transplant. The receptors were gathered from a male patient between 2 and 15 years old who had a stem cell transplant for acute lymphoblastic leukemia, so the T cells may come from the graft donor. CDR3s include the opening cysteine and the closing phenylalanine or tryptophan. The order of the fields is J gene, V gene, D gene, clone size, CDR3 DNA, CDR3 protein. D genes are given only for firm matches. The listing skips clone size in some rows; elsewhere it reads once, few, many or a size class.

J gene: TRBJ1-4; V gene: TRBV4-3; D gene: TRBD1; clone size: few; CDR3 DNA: TGCGCCAGCAGCCAAGGCACAGGGGTCCTTGATACAACTAATGAAAAACTGTTTTTT; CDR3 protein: CASSQGTGVLDTTNEKLFF
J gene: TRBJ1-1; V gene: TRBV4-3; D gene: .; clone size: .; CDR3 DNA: TGCGCCAGCAGCCAAGCTGGTGGAGGGCCACATGAAGCTTTCTTT; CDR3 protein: CASSQAGGGPHEAFF
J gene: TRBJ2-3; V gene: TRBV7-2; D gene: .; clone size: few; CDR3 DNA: TGTGCCAGCAGCTTAGGGGCCAGGCTGAATACGCAGTATTTT; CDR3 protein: CASSLGARLNTQYF
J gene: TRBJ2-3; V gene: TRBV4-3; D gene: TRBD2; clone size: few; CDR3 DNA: TGCGCCAGCAGCCAAGATGGGACTAGTGGTTTAGATACGCAGTATTTT; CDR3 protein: CASSQDGTSGLDTQYF
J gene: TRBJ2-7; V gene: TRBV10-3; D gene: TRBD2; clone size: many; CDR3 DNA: TGTGCCATCAGTGAACGACTAGCTTACGAGCAGTACTTC; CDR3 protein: CAISERLAYEQYF
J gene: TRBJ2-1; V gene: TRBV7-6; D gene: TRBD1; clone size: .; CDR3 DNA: TGTGCCAGCAGCTTCGGGGACAGCTCCTACAATGAGCAGTTCTTC; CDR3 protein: CASSFGDSSYNEQFF
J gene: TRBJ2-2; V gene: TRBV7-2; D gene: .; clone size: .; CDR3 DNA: TGTGCCAGCAGCTTAACACTATGGGACACCGGGGAGCTGTTTTTT; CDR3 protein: CASSLTLWDTGELFF
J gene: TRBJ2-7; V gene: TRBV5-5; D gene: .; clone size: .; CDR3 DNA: TGTGCCAGCAGGCGGGCGTCGGCGAGCTCCTACGAGCAGTACTTC; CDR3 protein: CASRRASASSYEQYF
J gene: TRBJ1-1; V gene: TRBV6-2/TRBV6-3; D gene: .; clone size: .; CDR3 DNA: TGTGCCAGCAGTTACTCGATTGGCGGGGGAGGAACTTTCTTT; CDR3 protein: CASSYSIGGGGTFF
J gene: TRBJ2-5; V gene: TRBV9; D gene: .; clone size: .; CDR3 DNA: TGTGCCAGCAGCGTAGGGGGGGCAGCAGAGACCCAGTACTTC; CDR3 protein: CASSVGGAAETQYF
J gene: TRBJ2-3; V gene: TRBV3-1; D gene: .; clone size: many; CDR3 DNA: TGTGCCAGCAGCCAAGGGAGGGGCGTAAATACGCAGTATTTT; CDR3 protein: CASSQGRGVNTQYF
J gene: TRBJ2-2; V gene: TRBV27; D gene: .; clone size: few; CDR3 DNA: TGTGCCAGCAGCTCGGGGGATTACACCGGGGAGCTGTTTTTT; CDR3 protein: CASSSGDYTGELFF
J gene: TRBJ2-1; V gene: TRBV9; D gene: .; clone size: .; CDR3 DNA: TGTGCCAGCAGCCCTACTCATGCCAATGAGCAGTTCTTC; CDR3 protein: CASSPTHANEQFF
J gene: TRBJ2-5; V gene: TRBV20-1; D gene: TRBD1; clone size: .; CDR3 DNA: TGCAGTGCTAGAATAGGGACAGGGGGAAGTGAGGCGACCCAGTACTTC; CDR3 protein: CSARIGTGGSEATQYF
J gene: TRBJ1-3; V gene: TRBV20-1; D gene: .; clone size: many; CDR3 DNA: TGCAGTGCTATCCGCAGGGCTGGAAACACCATATATTTT; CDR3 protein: CSAIRRAGNTIYF
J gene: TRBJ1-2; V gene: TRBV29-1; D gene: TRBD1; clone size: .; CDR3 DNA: TGCAGCGTTGGACAGGGGGCGGGTGGCTACACCTTC; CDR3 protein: CSVGQGAGGYTF
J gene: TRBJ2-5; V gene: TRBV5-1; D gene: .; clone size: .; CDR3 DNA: TGCGCCAGCAGCTTCAGGACGGACCAAGAGACCCAGTACTTC; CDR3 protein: CASSFRTDQETQYF
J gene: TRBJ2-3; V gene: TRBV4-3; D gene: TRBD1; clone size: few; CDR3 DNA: TGCGCCAGACACCAAGATAATGTCCAAAGGGGGCAAAATACGCAGTATTTT; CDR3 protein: CARHQDNVQRGQNTQYF
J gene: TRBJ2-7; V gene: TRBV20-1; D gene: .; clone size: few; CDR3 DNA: TGCAGTGCCGCGGGGAGCTACGGCTACGAGCAGTACTTC; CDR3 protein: CSAAGSYGYEQYF
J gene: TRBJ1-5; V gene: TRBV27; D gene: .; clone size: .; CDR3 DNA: TGTGCCAGCAGGCTAGGGGGGACTAATCAGCCCCAGCATTTT; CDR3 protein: CASRLGGTNQPQHF
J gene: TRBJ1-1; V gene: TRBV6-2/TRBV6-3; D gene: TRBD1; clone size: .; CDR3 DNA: TGTGCCAGCAGTTACCGGGGAGGACCCTGGGGACAGGGGGCCAACACTGAAGCTTTCTTT; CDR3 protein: CASSYRGGPWGQGANTEAFF
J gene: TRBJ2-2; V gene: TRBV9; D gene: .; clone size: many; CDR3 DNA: TGTGCCAGCAGCGTGGTAAGGGAATCCGGGGAGCTGTTTTTT; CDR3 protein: CASSVVRESGELFF
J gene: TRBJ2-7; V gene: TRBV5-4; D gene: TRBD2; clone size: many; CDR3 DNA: TGTGCCAGCAGCCCCCGGACTAGCGGGACCTACGAGCAGTACTTC; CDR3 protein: CASSPRTSGTYEQYF
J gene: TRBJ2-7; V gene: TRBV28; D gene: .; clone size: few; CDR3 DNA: TGTGCCAGCAGTTTCCGAACCGGGACTCTGCCCGAGCAGTACTTC; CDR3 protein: CASSFRTGTLPEQYF
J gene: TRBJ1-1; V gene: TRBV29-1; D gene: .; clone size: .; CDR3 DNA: TGCAGCGTTGAAAAGGATGATTTGAACACTGAAGCTTTCTTT; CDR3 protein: CSVEKDDLNTEAFF
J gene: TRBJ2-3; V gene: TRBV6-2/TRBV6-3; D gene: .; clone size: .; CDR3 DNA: TGTGCCAGCAGTTATGGTCAGGTAAACACAGATACGCAGTATTTT; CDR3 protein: CASSYGQVNTDTQYF
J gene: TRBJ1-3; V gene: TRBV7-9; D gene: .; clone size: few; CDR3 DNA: TGTGCCAGCCGGGACTCTGGAAACACCATATATTTT; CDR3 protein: CASRDSGNTIYF
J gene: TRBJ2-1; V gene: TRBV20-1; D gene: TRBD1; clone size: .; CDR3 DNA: TGCAGTGCTAGAAGGGACAGGTTAAATTGGGTCAAGAATAGAATCAATGAGCAGTTCTTC; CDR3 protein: CSARRDRLNWVKNRINEQFF
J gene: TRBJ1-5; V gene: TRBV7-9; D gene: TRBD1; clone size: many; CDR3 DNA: TGTGCCAGCAGCCCACAGGGGGTACAGCCCCAGCATTTT; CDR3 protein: CASSPQGVQPQHF
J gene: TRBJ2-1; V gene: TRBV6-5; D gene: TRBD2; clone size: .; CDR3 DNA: TGTGCCAGCAGTTACTCGGGTCTAGCGGGAGTAAGGAATGAGCAGTTCTTC; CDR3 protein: CASSYSGLAGVRNEQFF
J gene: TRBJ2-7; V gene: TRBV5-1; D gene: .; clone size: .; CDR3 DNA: TGCGCCAGCAGCGAGCATCTCATGACCTACGAGCAGTACTTC; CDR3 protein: CASSEHLMTYEQYF
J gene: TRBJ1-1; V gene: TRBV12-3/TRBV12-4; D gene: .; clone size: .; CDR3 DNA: TGTGCCAGCAGTTTAGAGGGGGGGGACACCGAGGTAGCTTTCTTT; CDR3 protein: CASSLEGGDTEVAFF
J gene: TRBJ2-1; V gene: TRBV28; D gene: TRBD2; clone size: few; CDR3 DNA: TGTGCCAGCACCAGACGAGGACTAGCGGTTTACAATGAGCAGTTCTTC; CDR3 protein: CASTRRGLAVYNEQFF
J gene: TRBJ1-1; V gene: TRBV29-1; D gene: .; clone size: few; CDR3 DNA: TGCAGCGTCAGTTCACAGGTGGGGACTGAAGCTTTCTTT; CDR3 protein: CSVSSQVGTEAFF
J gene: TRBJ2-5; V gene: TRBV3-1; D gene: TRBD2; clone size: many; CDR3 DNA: TGTGCCAGCAGCTCCGGACTAGCGGGATGGGAGACCCAGTACTTC; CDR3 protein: CASSSGLAGWETQYF
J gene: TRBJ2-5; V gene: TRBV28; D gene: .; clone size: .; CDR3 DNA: TGTGCCAGCAGCGTAGGGGGGGTAGGAGAGACCCAGTACTTC; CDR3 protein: CASSVGGVGETQYF
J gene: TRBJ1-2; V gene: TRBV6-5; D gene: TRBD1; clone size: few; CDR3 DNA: TGTGCCAGCAGTTACACCGGGACAGGGCGTTATGGCTACACCTTC; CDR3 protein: CASSYTGTGRYGYTF
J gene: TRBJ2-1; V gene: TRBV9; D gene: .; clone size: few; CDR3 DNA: TGTGCCAGCAGCCCACAGGCCCTGACTGAGCAGTTCTTC; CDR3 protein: CASSPQALTEQFF
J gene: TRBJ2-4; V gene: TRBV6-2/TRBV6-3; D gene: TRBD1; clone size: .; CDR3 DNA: TGTGCCACCGGGACAGCGATAGCCAAAAACATTCAGTACTTC; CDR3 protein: CATGTAIAKNIQYF
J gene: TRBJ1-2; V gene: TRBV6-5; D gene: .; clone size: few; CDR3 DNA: TGTGCCAGCAGTTATGGGGGCGTCTATGGCTACACCTTC; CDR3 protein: CASSYGGVYGYTF
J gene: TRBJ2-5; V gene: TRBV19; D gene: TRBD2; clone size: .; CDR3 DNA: TGTGCCAGCCAAGTTTCTAGCGGTCGAGAGACCCAGTACTTC; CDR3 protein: CASQVSSGRETQYF
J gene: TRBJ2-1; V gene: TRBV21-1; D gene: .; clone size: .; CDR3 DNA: TGTGCCAGCAGCCGGGACAGCTTAGCGGGAGGTATATACAATGAGCAGTTCTTC; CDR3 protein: CASSRDSLAGGIYNEQFF
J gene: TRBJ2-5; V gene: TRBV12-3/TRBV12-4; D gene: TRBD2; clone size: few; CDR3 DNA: TGTGCCAGCAGTCCCGGGGGACTAGCGGGAGAGACCCAGTACTTC; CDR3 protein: CASSPGGLAGETQYF
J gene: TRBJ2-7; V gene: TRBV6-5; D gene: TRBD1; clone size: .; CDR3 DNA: TGTGCCAGCAGTTACTCAGGGACAGGGGGGTACAAGCAGTACTTC; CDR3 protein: CASSYSGTGGYKQYF
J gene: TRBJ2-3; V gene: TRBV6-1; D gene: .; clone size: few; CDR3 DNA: TGTGCCAGCAGTATGGGTTGGCGCCGGGGCACAGATACGCAGTATTTT; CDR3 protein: CASSMGWRRGTDTQYF
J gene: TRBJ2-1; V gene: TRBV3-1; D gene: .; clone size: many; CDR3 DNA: TGTGCCAGCAGCCAAGATAGGGATTACAATGAGCAGTTCTTC; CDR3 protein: CASSQDRDYNEQFF
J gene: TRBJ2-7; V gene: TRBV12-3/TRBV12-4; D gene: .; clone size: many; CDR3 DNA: TGTGCCAGCAGTTTGAGAGGCGAGCAGTACTTC; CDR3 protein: CASSLRGEQYF
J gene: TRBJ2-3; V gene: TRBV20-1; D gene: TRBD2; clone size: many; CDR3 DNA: TGCAGTGCTAGAGACGCTAGCGGAGGAGATACGCAGTATTTT; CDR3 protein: CSARDASGGDTQYF